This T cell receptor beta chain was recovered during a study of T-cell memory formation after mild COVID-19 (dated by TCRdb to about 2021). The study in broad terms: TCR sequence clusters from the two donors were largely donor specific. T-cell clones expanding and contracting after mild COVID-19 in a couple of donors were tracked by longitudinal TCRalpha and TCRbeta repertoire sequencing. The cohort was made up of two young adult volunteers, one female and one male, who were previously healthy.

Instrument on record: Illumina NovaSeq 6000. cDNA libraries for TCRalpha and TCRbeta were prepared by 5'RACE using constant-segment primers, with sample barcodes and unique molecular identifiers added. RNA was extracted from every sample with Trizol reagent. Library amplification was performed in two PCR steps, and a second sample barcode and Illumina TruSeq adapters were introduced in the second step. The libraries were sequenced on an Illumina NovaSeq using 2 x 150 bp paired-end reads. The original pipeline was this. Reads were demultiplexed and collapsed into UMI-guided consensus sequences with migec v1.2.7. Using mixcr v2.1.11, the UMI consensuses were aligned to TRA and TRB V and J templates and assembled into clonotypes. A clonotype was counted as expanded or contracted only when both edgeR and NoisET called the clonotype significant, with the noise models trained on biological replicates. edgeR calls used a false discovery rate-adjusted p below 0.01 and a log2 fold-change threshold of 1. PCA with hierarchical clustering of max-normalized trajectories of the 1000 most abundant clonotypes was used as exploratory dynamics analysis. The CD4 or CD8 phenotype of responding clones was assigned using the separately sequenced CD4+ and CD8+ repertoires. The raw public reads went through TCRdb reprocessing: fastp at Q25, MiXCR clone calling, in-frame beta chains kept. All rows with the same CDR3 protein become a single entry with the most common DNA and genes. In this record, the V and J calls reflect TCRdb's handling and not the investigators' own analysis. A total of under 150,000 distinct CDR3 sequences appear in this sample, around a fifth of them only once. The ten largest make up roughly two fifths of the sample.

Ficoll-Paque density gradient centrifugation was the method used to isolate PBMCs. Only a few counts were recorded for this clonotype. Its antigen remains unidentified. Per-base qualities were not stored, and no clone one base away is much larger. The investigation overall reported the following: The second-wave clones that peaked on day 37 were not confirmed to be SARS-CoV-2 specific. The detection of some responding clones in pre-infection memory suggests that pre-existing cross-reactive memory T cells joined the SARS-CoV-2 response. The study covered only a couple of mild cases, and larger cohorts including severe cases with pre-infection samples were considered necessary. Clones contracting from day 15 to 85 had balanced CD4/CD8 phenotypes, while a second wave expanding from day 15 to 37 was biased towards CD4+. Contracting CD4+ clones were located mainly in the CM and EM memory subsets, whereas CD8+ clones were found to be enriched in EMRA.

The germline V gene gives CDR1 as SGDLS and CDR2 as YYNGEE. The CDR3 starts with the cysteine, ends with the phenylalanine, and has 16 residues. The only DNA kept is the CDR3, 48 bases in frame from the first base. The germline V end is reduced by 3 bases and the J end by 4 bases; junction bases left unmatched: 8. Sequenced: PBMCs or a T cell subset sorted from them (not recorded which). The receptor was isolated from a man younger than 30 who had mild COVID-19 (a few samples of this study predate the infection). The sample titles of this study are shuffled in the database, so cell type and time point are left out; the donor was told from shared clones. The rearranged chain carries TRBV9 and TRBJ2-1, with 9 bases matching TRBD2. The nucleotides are TGTGCCAGCAGCGCTGGAAGCGGGGGGCCGTACAATGAGCAGTTCTTC. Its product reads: CASSAGSGGPYNEQFF.